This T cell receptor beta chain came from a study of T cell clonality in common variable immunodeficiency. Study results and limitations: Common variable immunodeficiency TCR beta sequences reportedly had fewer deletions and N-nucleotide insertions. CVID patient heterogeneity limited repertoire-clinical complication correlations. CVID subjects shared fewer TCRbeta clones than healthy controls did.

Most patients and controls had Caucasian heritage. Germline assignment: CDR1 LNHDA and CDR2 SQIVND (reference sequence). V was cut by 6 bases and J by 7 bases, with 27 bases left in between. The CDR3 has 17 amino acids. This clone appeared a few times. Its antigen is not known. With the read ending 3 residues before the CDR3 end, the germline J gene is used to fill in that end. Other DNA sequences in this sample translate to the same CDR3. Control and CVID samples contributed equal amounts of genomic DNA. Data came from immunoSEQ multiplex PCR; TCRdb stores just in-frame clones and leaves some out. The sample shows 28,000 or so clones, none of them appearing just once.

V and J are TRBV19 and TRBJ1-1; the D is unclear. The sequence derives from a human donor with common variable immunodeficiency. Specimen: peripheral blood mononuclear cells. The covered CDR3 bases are TGTGCCAGTAGGCTACAACGGACCGGCCGGGGAGCAGATGAA. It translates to CASRLQRTGRGADE. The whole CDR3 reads CASRLQRTGRGADEAFF.